The clone carrying this TCR beta chain was seen at least ten times. Its target is unknown. Per the germline V gene, CDR1 is SGHVS and CDR2 is FNYEAQ. Trimming removed 2 bases at V and 0 bases at J, with 7 bases between. CDR3 length: 15 residues. Axillary draining lymph nodes of breast cancer patients supplied the node samples. This entry comes from a study of breast tumors, draining lymph nodes, adjacent tissues. Regarding the study as a whole: Data only fit, rather than demonstrated, lymph node origin of most tumor T cells. Compared with lymph nodes, tumors were less diverse; compared with nontumor tissue, more.

TCRdb ran MiXCR on the multiplex PCR reads and lists one entry per CDR3 protein. The sample contains 65,000 to 80,000 distinct CDR3 sequences, about 20% of which appear only once. The receptor's source is a female donor with breast cancer. Some clones in this sample may be carry-over from other donors' samples. The source material was axillary lymph node tissue. The chain links TRBV7-6 to TRBJ2-2; D unclear. The CDR3 nucleotides are TGTGCCAGCAGCTTAAAGGTCTCGAACACCGGGGAGCTGTTTTTT. Its protein is CASSLKVSNTGELFF.